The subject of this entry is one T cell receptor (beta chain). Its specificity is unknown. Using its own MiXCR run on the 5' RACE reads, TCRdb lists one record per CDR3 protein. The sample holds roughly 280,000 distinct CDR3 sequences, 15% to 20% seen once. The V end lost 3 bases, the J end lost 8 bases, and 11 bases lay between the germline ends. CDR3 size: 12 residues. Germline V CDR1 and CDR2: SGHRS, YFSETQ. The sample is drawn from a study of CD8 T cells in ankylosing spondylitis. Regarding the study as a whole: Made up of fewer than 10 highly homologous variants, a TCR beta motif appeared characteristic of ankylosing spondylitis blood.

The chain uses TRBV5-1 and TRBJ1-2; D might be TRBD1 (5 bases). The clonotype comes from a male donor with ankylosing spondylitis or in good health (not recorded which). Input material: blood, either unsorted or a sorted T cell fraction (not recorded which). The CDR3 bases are TGCGCCAGCAGCTGGGGGACGGAGGGCTACACCTTC. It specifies CASSWGTEGYTF.